This T cell receptor (beta chain) was captured by sequencing in a study of shared clonotypes between healthy human individuals (dated by TCRdb to about 2020). For the wider study: The cohort included three men and a couple of women between 18 and 49 years of age. Libraries were prepared and TCR repertoires were sequenced by different laboratories using diverse techniques, in order to increase sequencing depth and limit assay-specific biases. For each donor, CD4 naive and CD4 memory were each run on three plates, CD8 naive on two plates, and CD8 memory on one plate. Each donor's leukapheresis produced roughly between roughly 0.9 and 8.9 billion PBMCs. Blood TCR repertoires of four to six healthy adults were deeply sequenced to estimate repertoire size and the extent of clonotype sharing between individuals. Here is what the overall study found, with its caveats: Compared with non-shared clonotypes, clonotypes shared by all four sorted-subset donors had higher generation probabilities. Sampling was restricted to blood, and TCR repertoires in tissues likely differ from the TCR repertoires found in blood. Based on pairwise subsampling, the degree of clonotype sharing among donors was expected to be affected by sequencing depth. About 4.5% of naive CD4, 3.5% of naive CD8, about 2.1% of memory CD4, and 0.4% of memory CD8 clonotypes were shared across several donors. Larger estimated clonotype richness was generally found for naive subsets than for memory subsets. The genetic and exposure-history diversity represented was limited by the small number of donors. Incomplete sequencing was indicated by rarefaction of sorted-subset datasets, despite the large sequencing depth.

Note on this clone: The antigen it binds to is not known. No much larger clonotype is one base removed from it; base qualities were not supplied.

TCR CDR3 regions were amplified from genomic DNA by multiplex PCR using the deep immunoSEQ assay. For each cell subset, the extracted genomic DNA was distributed evenly across all wells of several immunoSEQ 96-well plates, and each plate served as one replicate. For sorted subsets, each replicate PCR was loaded with about 0.2 ug genomic DNA, equivalent to some 31,000 T cell genomes. The purified libraries were quantified using a Qubit 3.0 fluorometer, sized with a Bioanalyzer 2100, and then quantified again using the KAPA Library Quantification kit. A separate single-read 150-cycle Illumina NextSeq 550 flow cell was used to sequence each immunoSEQ 96-well plate. The published analysis was carried out like this. Because the immunoSEQ output included only junctional sequences and no quality scores, the filtering could not be the same as the filtering used for full-length reads. To assign V/J genes and CDR3, sequences were annotated against IMGT germline references using PyIR, a Python wrapper for IgBLAST v1.9. Reads with weak V/J assignments (E-value above 1e-6), missing CDR3, stop codons, out-of-frame junctions, or ambiguous translated residues were removed. A V3J clonotype was defined by an identical inferred V gene, J gene, and CDR3 amino acid sequence. To compute the percentage overlap between repertoires, the number of shared unique clonotypes was divided by the size of the smaller repertoire. Three approaches were used to assess repertoire richness: RTK rarefaction, the Chao1 estimator, and Recon v2.1 estimates of unobserved clonotypes. OLGA was used to compute generation probabilities for all TCRbeta clonotypes that the gDNA method yielded from several donors. What TCRdb holds here is the immuneACCESS table cut down to in-frame rearrangements. Part of the clones is not present; checked against another copy, under half of the missing clones reflect an unresolved V gene, and the others are unexplained. V, J and clone size are those of that table, while D and trimming were read from the DNA. This sample comprises 550,000 to 600,000 clones, roughly 98% of them detected only once. The ten largest clones capture 0.25% to 0.35% of the sample.

From V the trimming removes 7 bases and from J it removes 2 bases, while the gene matches leave 6 bases of the junction unaccounted for. From a lookup of the germline V gene, CDR1 and CDR2 are ENHRY and SYGVKD. From its cysteine to its phenylalanine, the CDR3 spans 14 amino acids. Of all the DNA, just the CDR3 is kept, 42 bases in frame from base 1. CD8 naive samples were obtained by positive selection for CCR7 among CD45RO-negative cells, yielding a CD45RA+CCR7+ population from which TemRA cells were excluded. Donors were healthy HIV-negative adults with no recently reported acute infections or vaccinations. All donors were Caucasian adults living in Nashville, Tennessee, USA. Blood was collected by leukapheresis, and PBMCs were isolated by Ficoll-Histopaque density gradient centrifugation and then cryopreserved in liquid nitrogen vapor phase. Analytical flow cytometry was used to check the purity and quantity of every magnetically sorted T cell population. Each sorted fraction had its genomic DNA isolated and then quantified by UV absorbance on a Nanodrop 2000c.

Recombination joined TRBV10-3 with TRBJ2-7, and 9 junctional nucleotides match TRBD1. Source material: naive CD8+ T cells sorted from blood. The cell subset or site label of this sample denotes: CD45RA+CCR7+. This receptor was obtained from a man under 40 in good health. The CDR3 region: CAIMRQGETYEQYF. The DNA reads TGTGCCATCATGCGACAGGGGGAGACCTACGAGCAGTACTTC.